This T cell receptor beta chain comes out of a study of shared clonotypes between healthy human individuals. Study as a whole: Aged between 18 and 49, the donors were a couple of women and a few men. Study-level findings and limits: Generally, naive subsets came out with larger estimated richness than memory subsets.

The CDR3 runs 15 residues. Germline CDR1 reads SGDLS; CDR2 reads YYNGEE. V dropped 1 base and J dropped 6 bases, with 13 bases sitting between them. A remark on this clone: What it binds is unknown.

Produced via immunoSEQ multiplex PCR; TCRdb's table is partial and in-frame only. The sample consists of around 980,000 clones, about 80% of them appearing once. The TCR sequence derives from a man between 18 and 29 years old in good health. Some clones in this sample may be carry-over from other donors' samples. What was sequenced was memory CD4+ T cells from PBMCs. Subset denoted: CD45RA-negative fraction. This sequence joins TRBV9 and TRBJ2-2; tentative D call: TRBD2 (6 bases). The CDR3 is CASSVRGIISGELFF. The DNA for the CDR3 is TGTGCCAGCAGCGTACGCGGGATAATCTCCGGGGAGCTGTTTTTT.